This TCR beta chain was recorded in a study of cytomegalovirus exposure and HLA in healthy donors. The study ran its PCR with 60 Vbeta and 13 Jbeta primers. Generated by immunoSEQ multiplex PCR, the TCRdb table keeps only in-frame clones and is missing some. The table shows fewer than 80,000 clones, with roughly 73% occurring only once. Although they were nominally healthy when sampled, donors likely had unrecorded immune exposures. The sequence came from a woman aged 40 to 50 in good health and CMV-seropositive. The sample consisted of PBMCs.

CDR3 sequence (DNA): TGTGCCAGCAGTTTACAGGGGATAGGAAACACCATATATTTT. Amino acid sequence: CASSLQGIGNTIYF. This sequence joins TRBV28 and TRBJ1-3; D might be TRBD1 (6 bases). The germline V gene encodes CDR1 MDHEN and CDR2 SYDVKM. Between the trimmed V and J ends, which lost 2 bases and 4 bases, there was a span of 9 bases. The CDR3 length is 14 residues.